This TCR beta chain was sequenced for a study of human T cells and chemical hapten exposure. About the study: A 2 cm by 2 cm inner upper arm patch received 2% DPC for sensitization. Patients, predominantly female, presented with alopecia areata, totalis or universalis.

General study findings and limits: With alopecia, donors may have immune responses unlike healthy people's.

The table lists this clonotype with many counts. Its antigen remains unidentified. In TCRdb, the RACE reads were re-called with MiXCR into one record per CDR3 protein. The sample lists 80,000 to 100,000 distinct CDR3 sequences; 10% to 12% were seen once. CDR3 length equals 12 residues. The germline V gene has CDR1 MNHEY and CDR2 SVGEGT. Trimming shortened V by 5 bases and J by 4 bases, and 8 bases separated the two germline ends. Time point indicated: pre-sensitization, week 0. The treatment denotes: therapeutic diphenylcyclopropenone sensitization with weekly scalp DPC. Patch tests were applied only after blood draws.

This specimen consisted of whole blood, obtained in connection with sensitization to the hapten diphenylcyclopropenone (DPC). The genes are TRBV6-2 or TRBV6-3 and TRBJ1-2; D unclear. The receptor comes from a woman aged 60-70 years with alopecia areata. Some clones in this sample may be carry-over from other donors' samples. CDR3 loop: CASSPDGYGYTF. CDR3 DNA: TGTGCCAGCAGTCCCGACGGCTATGGCTACACCTTC.